This T cell receptor beta chain stems from a study of tumor-infiltrating lymphocytes in localized non-small cell lung cancer. The study's findings and limits: Available tissue quantity limited TCR sequencing to a patient subset. Immunotypes IM1 and IM2 had similar TCR-derived T-cell fractions.

This CDR3 is built from 15 residues. V was shortened by 0 bases and J by 0 bases, with 10 bases between the two germline ends. CDR1 and CDR2 from the germline V gene are SGHRS and YFSETQ. In the case of this clone: Its antigen is as yet unknown.

Assay used: immunoSEQ multiplex PCR; TCRdb lists only in-frame clones, some missing. The sample consists of about 23,000 clones, less than 70% of them appearing once. This clonotype was obtained from a human donor with non-small cell lung cancer. Input material: lung tumor tissue. The chain joins TRBV5-1 to TRBJ2-7; D is possibly TRBD1 (5 bases). The CDR3 DNA reads as TGCGCCAGCAGCTTGGTTGCAGGGCACTCCTACGAGCAGTACTTC. Protein product: CASSLVAGHSYEQYF.